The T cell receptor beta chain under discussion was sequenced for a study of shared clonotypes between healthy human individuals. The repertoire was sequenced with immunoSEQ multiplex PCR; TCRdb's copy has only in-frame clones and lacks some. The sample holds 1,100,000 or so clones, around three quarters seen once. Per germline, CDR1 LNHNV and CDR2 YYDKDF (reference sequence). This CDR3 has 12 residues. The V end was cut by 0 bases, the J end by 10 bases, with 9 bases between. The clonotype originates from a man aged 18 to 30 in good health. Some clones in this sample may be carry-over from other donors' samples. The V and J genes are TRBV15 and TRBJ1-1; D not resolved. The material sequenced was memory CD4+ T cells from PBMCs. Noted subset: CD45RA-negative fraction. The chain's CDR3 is CATSRDTLRAFF. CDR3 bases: TGTGCCACCAGCAGAGACACCCTCAGAGCTTTCTTT.